A selection of T cell receptor beta chains follows, all from one sample in a study of cytomegalovirus exposure and HLA in healthy donors. Assay used: immunoSEQ multiplex PCR; TCRdb lists only in-frame clones, some missing. The sample yields 250,000 to 350,000 clones, roughly 90% seen once. The sample taken for sequencing was PBMCs. Receptors were obtained from a man in his forties or fifties in good health and CMV-seropositive. The CDR3 runs from the conserved cysteine through the conserved F or W. Each record gives: clone size, J gene, V gene, D gene, CDR3 protein, CDR3 DNA. D genes are given only for firm matches. Some rows have no size entry. The others give once, few or many, or a class for an expanded clone.

clone_size: .; j_call: TRBJ2-5; v_call: TRBV19; d_call: .; cdr3_aa: CASSLATEETQYF; cdr3_nt: TGTGCCAGTAGTCTAGCCACAGAAGAGACCCAGTACTTC
clone_size: .; j_call: TRBJ2-1; v_call: TRBV23-1; d_call: .; cdr3_aa: CASSHPVECLPHEQFF; cdr3_nt: TGCGCCAGCAGTCATCCCGTGGAGTGCCTCCCCCATGAGCAGTTCTTC
clone_size: .; j_call: TRBJ1-1; v_call: TRBV28; d_call: TRBD1; cdr3_aa: CASSYPDRGGTEAFF; cdr3_nt: TGTGCCAGCAGTTACCCAGACAGGGGGGGGACTGAAGCTTTCTTT
clone_size: .; j_call: TRBJ1-1; v_call: TRBV27; d_call: .; cdr3_aa: CASSFTVIPGQLNTEAFF; cdr3_nt: TGTGCCAGCAGTTTCACCGTCATTCCTGGCCAGTTGAACACTGAAGCTTTCTTT
clone_size: .; j_call: TRBJ2-7; v_call: TRBV6-1; d_call: .; cdr3_aa: CASRENRVGEQYF; cdr3_nt: TGTGCCAGCAGAGAAAACAGGGTGGGGGAGCAGTACTTC
clone_size: .; j_call: TRBJ2-1; v_call: TRBV28; d_call: .; cdr3_aa: CASGTGTYGEQFF; cdr3_nt: TGTGCCAGCGGCACAGGGACATATGGGGAGCAGTTCTTC
clone_size: .; j_call: TRBJ2-7; v_call: TRBV27; d_call: .; cdr3_aa: CASSLTGTSYEQYF; cdr3_nt: TGTGCCAGCAGTTTAACAGGTACTTCCTACGAGCAGTACTTC
clone_size: .; j_call: TRBJ2-7; v_call: TRBV6-4; d_call: .; cdr3_aa: CASSPRLFGGEQYF; cdr3_nt: TGTGCCAGCAGTCCCCGGCTATTTGGAGGCGAGCAGTACTTC
clone_size: .; j_call: TRBJ1-3; v_call: TRBV5-6; d_call: .; cdr3_aa: CASSPRGAAGNTIYF; cdr3_nt: TGTGCCAGCAGCCCGCGGGGGGCCGCCGGAAACACCATATATTTT
clone_size: once; j_call: TRBJ1-5; v_call: TRBV7-9; d_call: .; cdr3_aa: CASSSYDSDQPQHF; cdr3_nt: TGTGCCAGCAGCTCCTATGACAGTGATCAGCCCCAGCATTTT
clone_size: .; j_call: TRBJ2-1; v_call: TRBV27; d_call: .; cdr3_aa: CASSLSFSYNEQFF; cdr3_nt: TGTGCCAGCAGTTTATCCTTCTCCTACAATGAGCAGTTCTTC
clone_size: .; j_call: TRBJ1-2; v_call: TRBV7-2; d_call: .; cdr3_aa: CASSPPGSGSGYTF; cdr3_nt: TGTGCCAGCAGCCCCCCCGGGAGTGGGAGCGGCTACACCTTC
clone_size: .; j_call: TRBJ1-1; v_call: TRBV4-2; d_call: .; cdr3_aa: CASSQDTGGSTEAFF; cdr3_nt: TGTGCCAGCAGCCAAGATACGGGGGGTTCCACTGAAGCTTTCTTT
clone_size: .; j_call: TRBJ1-2; v_call: TRBV7-9; d_call: TRBD1; cdr3_aa: CASSLGTGEWSGYTF; cdr3_nt: TGTGCCAGCAGCTTAGGGACAGGGGAATGGAGTGGCTACACCTTC
clone_size: .; j_call: TRBJ1-1; v_call: TRBV6-5; d_call: .; cdr3_aa: CASSYKGGWTEAFF; cdr3_nt: TGTGCCAGCAGTTACAAGGGCGGGTGGACTGAAGCTTTCTTT
clone_size: .; j_call: TRBJ2-7; v_call: TRBV7-9; d_call: TRBD1; cdr3_aa: CSSSLGTVVYEQYF; cdr3_nt: TGTTCCAGCAGCTTAGGGACAGTGGTCTACGAGCAGTACTTC
clone_size: .; j_call: TRBJ1-2; v_call: TRBV5-6; d_call: .; cdr3_aa: CASSLPGRPAGSGYTF; cdr3_nt: TGTGCCAGCAGCTTGCCAGGGCGCCCAGCGGGAAGTGGCTACACCTTC
clone_size: .; j_call: TRBJ1-5; v_call: TRBV6-5; d_call: .; cdr3_aa: CASSRDSNQPQHF; cdr3_nt: TGTGCCAGCAGCCGAGATAGCAATCAGCCCCAGCATTTT
clone_size: .; j_call: TRBJ1-4; v_call: TRBV6-5; d_call: .; cdr3_aa: CASSSPGATNEKLFF; cdr3_nt: TGTGCCAGCAGTTCCCCCGGGGCAACTAATGAAAAACTGTTTTTT
clone_size: .; j_call: TRBJ1-3; v_call: TRBV7-6; d_call: .; cdr3_aa: CASSSTAGGGYSGNTIYF; cdr3_nt: TGTGCCAGCAGCTCTACCGCAGGCGGGGGCTACTCTGGAAACACCATATATTTT
clone_size: .; j_call: TRBJ2-7; v_call: TRBV27; d_call: TRBD2; cdr3_aa: CASSPGTSGSYEQYF; cdr3_nt: TGTGCCAGCAGTCCCGGGACTAGCGGGAGTTACGAGCAGTACTTC
clone_size: .; j_call: TRBJ2-4; v_call: TRBV6-5; d_call: .; cdr3_aa: CASSPRSAKNIQYF; cdr3_nt: TGTGCCAGCAGTCCGCGGTCAGCCAAAAACATTCAGTACTTC
clone_size: .; j_call: TRBJ2-6; v_call: TRBV27; d_call: .; cdr3_aa: CASSLSVSGANVLTF; cdr3_nt: TGTGCCAGCAGTTTAAGCGTTTCTGGGGCCAACGTCCTGACTTTC
clone_size: .; j_call: TRBJ2-5; v_call: TRBV2; d_call: TRBD2; cdr3_aa: CASLRGSKETQYF; cdr3_nt: TGTGCCAGCTTGCGGGGGTCCAAAGAGACCCAGTACTTC
clone_size: .; j_call: TRBJ1-1; v_call: TRBV10-2; d_call: .; cdr3_aa: CASTQGNTEAFF; cdr3_nt: TGCGCCAGTACACAGGGGAACACTGAAGCTTTCTTT
clone_size: .; j_call: TRBJ1-1; v_call: TRBV19; d_call: TRBD1; cdr3_aa: CASSTDRGVTEAFF; cdr3_nt: TGTGCCAGTAGTACCGACAGGGGGGTCACTGAAGCTTTCTTT
clone_size: .; j_call: TRBJ2-7; v_call: TRBV6-1; d_call: .; cdr3_aa: CASSDVTRSSYEQYF; cdr3_nt: TGTGCCAGCAGTGATGTCACTAGGAGCTCCTACGAGCAGTACTTC
clone_size: few; j_call: TRBJ2-5; v_call: TRBV5-1; d_call: .; cdr3_aa: CASSSPGERETQYF; cdr3_nt: TGCGCCAGCAGCTCTCCAGGGGAACGGGAGACCCAGTACTTC
clone_size: .; j_call: TRBJ1-5; v_call: TRBV28; d_call: TRBD1; cdr3_aa: CASSLRQGINQPQHF; cdr3_nt: TGTGCCAGCAGCCTACGACAGGGGATCAATCAGCCCCAGCATTTT
clone_size: .; j_call: TRBJ2-1; v_call: TRBV29-1; d_call: TRBD2; cdr3_aa: CSAEREGRHEQFF; cdr3_nt: TGCAGCGCTGAGCGGGAGGGCCGCCATGAGCAGTTCTTC
clone_size: .; j_call: TRBJ2-5; v_call: TRBV4-3; d_call: TRBD2; cdr3_aa: CASSQVREGTQHF; cdr3_nt: TGCGCCAGCAGCCAAGTTAGGGAGGGGACCCAGCACTTC
clone_size: .; j_call: TRBJ1-4; v_call: TRBV5-4; d_call: .; cdr3_aa: CASSSRPASSEKLFF; cdr3_nt: TGTGCCAGCAGCTCCCGACCGGCATCTAGTGAAAAACTGTTTTTT
clone_size: .; j_call: TRBJ2-2; v_call: TRBV10-3; d_call: TRBD2; cdr3_aa: CAISESRRADSGRDTGELFF; cdr3_nt: TGTGCCATCAGTGAGTCGAGGCGGGCCGATAGCGGGAGGGACACCGGGGAGCTGTTTTTT
clone_size: once; j_call: TRBJ1-2; v_call: TRBV4-3; d_call: .; cdr3_aa: CASSQDRARAEDYGYTF; cdr3_nt: TGCGCCAGCAGCCAAGATCGAGCCAGGGCGGAAGACTATGGCTACACCTTC
clone_size: .; j_call: TRBJ1-2; v_call: TRBV11-2; d_call: TRBD1; cdr3_aa: CASSLAQGAIYGYTF; cdr3_nt: TGTGCCAGCAGCTTAGCTCAGGGGGCAATCTATGGCTACACCTTC
clone_size: .; j_call: TRBJ2-7; v_call: TRBV27; d_call: TRBD1; cdr3_aa: CASSSIGQGGYEQYF; cdr3_nt: TGTGCCAGCAGTTCCATCGGACAGGGTGGCTACGAGCAGTACTTC
clone_size: .; j_call: TRBJ2-3; v_call: TRBV2; d_call: TRBD2; cdr3_aa: CASSQGLAGKKDTQYF; cdr3_nt: TGTGCCAGCAGTCAGGGACTAGCGGGAAAGAAGGATACGCAGTATTTT
clone_size: .; j_call: TRBJ2-7; v_call: TRBV5-1; d_call: TRBD1; cdr3_aa: CASSALEVRDREVEQYF; cdr3_nt: TGCGCCAGCAGCGCCCTGGAAGTCCGGGACAGGGAGGTCGAGCAGTACTTC
clone_size: .; j_call: TRBJ2-2; v_call: TRBV1; d_call: .; cdr3_aa: CTRPGQNSGSYTGELFF; cdr3_nt: TGCACCCGGCCGGGGCAAAATAGCGGGAGTTACACCGGGGAGCTGTTTTTT
clone_size: .; j_call: TRBJ2-7; v_call: TRBV7-2; d_call: TRBD2; cdr3_aa: CASSFGGLGYEQYF; cdr3_nt: TGTGCCAGCAGCTTCGGGGGACTAGGTTACGAGCAGTACTTC